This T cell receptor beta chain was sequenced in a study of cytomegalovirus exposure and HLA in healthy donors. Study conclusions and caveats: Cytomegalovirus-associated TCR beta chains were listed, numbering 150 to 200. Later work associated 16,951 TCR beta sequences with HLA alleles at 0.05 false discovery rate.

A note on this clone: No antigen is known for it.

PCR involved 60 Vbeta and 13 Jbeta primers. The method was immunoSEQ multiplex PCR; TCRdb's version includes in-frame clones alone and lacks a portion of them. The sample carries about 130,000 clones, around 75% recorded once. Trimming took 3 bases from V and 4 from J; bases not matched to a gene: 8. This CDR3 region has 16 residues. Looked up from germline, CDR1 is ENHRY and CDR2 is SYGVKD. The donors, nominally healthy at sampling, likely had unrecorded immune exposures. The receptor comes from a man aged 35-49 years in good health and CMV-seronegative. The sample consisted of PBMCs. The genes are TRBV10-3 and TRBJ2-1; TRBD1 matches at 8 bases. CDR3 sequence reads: CAISDLGQGFYNEQFF. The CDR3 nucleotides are TGTGCCATCAGTGATTTAGGACAGGGTTTTTACAATGAGCAGTTCTTC.